The next 27 T cell receptor beta chains were all read from a single sample in a study of response to subunit inactivated influenza vaccine. From the RT-PCR reads, TCRdb called clonotypes with MiXCR, one entry per CDR3 protein. This table holds more than 150,000 distinct CDR3 sequences, 7.5% to 10% found once. The material sequenced was non-naive T cells sorted from PBMCs, taken on the day of vaccination. The receptors shown here come from a man aged 45-65 years who received an inactivated influenza vaccine.

This clonotype was seen a few times. V and J are TRBV12-3 or TRBV12-4 and TRBJ2-1; 8 nucleotides agree with TRBD2. Losses at the gene ends were 6 bases for V and 4 bases for J; bases not matched to a gene: 5. The CDR3 spans 14 residues. CDR3 in amino acids: CASSGGAGYNEQFF. CDR3 nucleotides: TGTGCCAGCAGCGGGGGGGCAGGATACAATGAGCAGTTCTTC.

With regard to this clonotype: This sequence may be a read error, since a much larger clone differs from it by one base. The rearrangement joins TRBV20-1 to TRBJ2-1; 12 bases fit TRBD2. Germline CDR1 DFQATT, CDR2 SNEGSKA (reference sequence). The CDR3 runs to 17 residues. As DNA, the CDR3 is TGCTGTGCTGCACTAGCGGGGGGCTGGATAATCGGCCATGAGCAGTTCTTC. Its protein product is CCAALAGGWIIGHEQFF.

This clonotype has just a few counts. The rearrangement links TRBV27 to TRBJ1-2; possible D gene TRBD1, 5 bases. V gave up 0 bases and J gave up 4 bases, with 12 bases separating them. The length of the CDR3 is 15 residues. Germline V lookup: CDR1 MNHEY, CDR2 SMNVEV (reference sequence). The CDR3 protein is CASSLSRRDPYGYTF. Here the CDR3 DNA reads TGTGCCAGCAGTTTATCGCGCAGGGACCCCTATGGCTACACCTTC.

The V gene is TRBV29-1, the J gene TRBJ1-1; D remains unclear. Germline CDR1 and CDR2: SQVTM and ANQGSEA. The V and J ends lost 4 bases and 5 bases respectively, with 14 bases between them. The CDR3 extends over 13 amino acids. CDR3 amino acids: CSVVGLGGTEAFF. The CDR3 region has the DNA TGCAGCGTTGTAGGGCTTGGAGGAACTGAAGCTTTCTTT.

This clonotype was picked up many times. The gene calls are TRBV28 and TRBJ2-3; 7 positions match TRBD2. V was pared by 4 bases and J by 0 bases, with 4 bases of the junction left unmatched. The CDR3 totals 15 residues. Germline loops: CDR1 MDHEN, CDR2 SYDVKM. CDR3 in amino acids: CASSSGGLSTDTQYF. The CDR3 bases are TGTGCCAGCAGTTCGGGAGGCCTTAGCACAGATACGCAGTATTTT.

At least ten counts were recorded for this clonotype. The chain combines TRBV3-1 with TRBJ2-7; the D gene could be TRBD1 or TRBD2 (5 bases each). This CDR3 contains 12 residues. The germline V gene encodes CDR1 LGHDT and CDR2 YNNKEL (reference sequence). V was pared by 4 bases and J by 6 bases, with 10 bases between. In DNA form, the CDR3 reads TGTGCCAGCAGCCGGGGGTACGGCGAGCAGTACTTC. As protein: CASSRGYGEQYF.

This chain links TRBV6-5 with TRBJ1-4, with 8 bases aligning to TRBD1. Unmatched junction bases numbered 8, after V lost 2 bases and J lost 0 bases. Germline CDR1 and CDR2: MNHEY and SVGAGI. There are 18 residues in the CDR3. CDR3 sequence (DNA): TGTGCCAGCAGTTACGGGTCAGGGGGCACGGCAACTAATGAAAAACTGTTTTTT. Protein: CASSYGSGGTATNEKLFF.

This clonotype showed up just a few times. The J gene is TRBJ1-6, the V gene TRBV12-3 or TRBV12-4; unclear D gene. V was shortened by 0 bases and J by 9 bases, with 12 bases between the two germline ends. CDR3 length: 15 residues. The CDR3 spells CASSLAGFLRSPLHF. The CDR3 coding sequence is TGTGCCAGCAGTTTAGCAGGGTTTCTGCGTTCACCCCTCCACTTT.

This clonotype was seen a handful of times. The genes are TRBV3-1 and TRBJ2-1, with D hard to call. V was shortened by 4 bases and J by 6 bases, with 16 bases between the two germline ends. The germline V gene encodes CDR1 LGHDT and CDR2 YNNKEL (reference sequence). This CDR3 contains 15 residues. The CDR3, as DNA: TGTGCCAGCAGCCTGGACCATATGCCGGTCAATGAGCAGTTCTTC. Translated: CASSLDHMPVNEQFF.

The chain is built from TRBV27 and TRBJ2-1, with a weak D call TRBD2 (7 bases). V was shortened by 3 bases and J by 6 bases, with 15 bases between the two germline ends. There are 15 residues in the CDR3. Germline V gene data show CDR1 as MNHEY and CDR2 as SMNVEV (reference sequence). CDR3 sequence: CASSFEGGKGNEQFF. The DNA for the CDR3 is TGTGCCAGCAGTTTCGAGGGGGGGAAAGGCAATGAGCAGTTCTTC.

This clonotype showed up just a few times. The genes are TRBV20-1 and TRBJ1-2; D is possibly TRBD1 (5 bases). This CDR3 contains 12 residues. Per germline, CDR1 DFQATT and CDR2 SNEGSKA (reference sequence). V was cut by 3 bases and J by 6 bases, with 11 bases left in between. The CDR3 sequence: CSASVRVDGYTF. The DNA for the CDR3 is TGCAGTGCTAGCGTCAGGGTCGATGGCTACACCTTC.

This clonotype was seen a few times. The gene calls are TRBV29-1 and TRBJ2-5; D might be TRBD2 (6 bases). V lost 6 bases to trimming and J lost 4 bases, with 15 bases between them. CDR3 size: 13 residues. Germline assignment: CDR1 SQVTM and CDR2 ANQGSEA. The CDR3: CSVPRGGGETQYF. CDR3 in DNA: TGCAGCGTCCCGCGGGGAGGTGGAGAGACCCAGTACTTC.

The V gene is TRBV4-1, the J gene TRBJ2-3; a weak D match, TRBD2 (5 bases). The CDR3 runs to 15 residues. CDR1 and CDR2 (germline): MGHRA, YSYEKL. Trimming stripped 5 bases from V and 0 bases from J, with 12 bases between. The CDR3 reads CASSANGLSTDTQYF. The CDR3 DNA reads as TGCGCCAGCAGCGCCAACGGACTCAGCACAGATACGCAGTATTTT.

This clonotype has ten or more counts. The V gene is TRBV20-1, the J gene TRBJ1-1; a possible D gene is TRBD1 (5 bases). This CDR3 is built from 13 residues. Germline V CDR1 and CDR2: DFQATT, SNEGSKA (reference sequence). Trimming took 4 bases from V and 5 from J, leaving 14 bases between them. The DNA for the CDR3 is TGCAGTGCTATTAGACAGATTGCTACTGAAGCTTTCTTT. This codes for CSAIRQIATEAFF.

The chain carries TRBV5-5 and TRBJ1-5; D remains unclear. CDR1 and CDR2 (germline): SGHKS, YYEKEE (reference sequence). The CDR3 is 14 amino acids. Trimming removed 3 bases from V and 4 bases from J, with 11 bases in between. As DNA, the CDR3 is TGTGCCAGCAGCTGGGGTACCGGGAATCAGCCCCAGCATTTT. Protein product: CASSWGTGNQPQHF.

The sample holds many counts of this clonotype. V is TRBV20-1 and J is TRBJ2-1, with 10 positions matching TRBD2. The germline V gene encodes CDR1 DFQATT and CDR2 SNEGSKA (reference sequence). The CDR3 extends over 15 amino acids. Losses at the gene ends were 3 bases for V and 5 bases for J; bases not matched to a gene: 7. CDR3 residues: CSARIPSGSHNEQFF. The CDR3, as DNA: TGCAGTGCTAGGATACCTAGCGGGAGCCACAATGAGCAGTTCTTC.

This clonotype was detected many times. The CDR3 DNA reads TGTGCCAGCAGCTTAGGGCCTGAAGCTTTCTTT. Its translation is CASSLGPEAFF. The chain joins TRBV5-6 to TRBJ1-1; D is unclear. Between the trimmed V and J ends, which lost 2 bases and 6 bases, there was a span of 5 bases. Germline V gene data show CDR1 as SGHDT and CDR2 as YYEEEE. The CDR3 loop spans 11 amino acids. Full variable domain (rest looked up from reference TRBV5-6 and TRBJ1-1): DAGVTQSPTHLIKTRGQQVTLRCSPKSGHDTVSWYQQALGQGPQFIFQYYEEEERQRGNFPDRFSGHQFPNYSSELNVNALLLGDSALYLCASSLGPEAFFGQGTRLTVV.

The gene calls are TRBV7-9 and TRBJ1-2; 12 nucleotides align to TRBD1. The V gene end was trimmed by 6 bases and the J gene end by 11 bases; junction bases not matched to a gene: 16. The CDR3 runs to 16 residues. Germline CDR1 is SEHNR and CDR2 is FQNEAQ (reference sequence). The CDR3 protein is CASSAPGTGGAVGYTF. The CDR3 DNA reads as TGTGCCAGCAGTGCCCCCGGGACAGGGGGCGCGGTGGGGTACACCTTC.

V gene TRBV7-2 combines with J gene TRBJ2-6; D unclear. The V end lost 5 bases, the J end lost 0 bases, and 5 bases lay between the germline ends. The CDR3 totals 14 residues. Per germline, CDR1 SGHTA and CDR2 FQGNSA. This CDR3 reads CASSVNSGANVLTF. The CDR3 DNA is TGTGCCAGCAGCGTTAACTCTGGGGCCAACGTCCTGACTTTC.

The table lists this clonotype with a few counts. CDR3 protein: CASSSPGKGIYEQYF. CDR3 DNA sequence: TGTGCCAGCAGCTCACCGGGGAAGGGAATCTACGAGCAGTACTTC. The genes are TRBV3-1 and TRBJ2-7; D may be TRBD2 (5 bases). CDR3 length: 15 amino acids. Trimming removed 5 bases at V and 3 bases at J, with 17 bases between. Germline loops: CDR1 LGHDT, CDR2 YNNKEL (reference sequence).

This clonotype came up many times. J is TRBJ2-3 and V is TRBV7-2; D unclear. V shed 1 base and J shed 2 bases, with 7 bases lying between them. Germline-derived CDR1 and CDR2 are SGHTA and FQGNSA. The CDR3 has 14 amino acids. The CDR3 DNA follows: TGTGCCAGCAGCTTAGGGCCTTACACAGATACGCAGTATTTT. Translating gives CASSLGPYTDTQYF. The complete variable domain, with remaining parts taken from reference TRBV7-2 and TRBJ2-3, reads GAGVSQSPSNKVTEKGKDVELRCDPISGHTALYWYRQSLGQGLEFLIYFQGNSAPDKSGLPSDRFSAERTGGSVSTLTIQRTQQEDSAVYLCASSLGPYTDTQYFGPGTRLTVL.

Many counts were recorded for this clonotype. The chain employs TRBV29-1 and TRBJ2-3, with D uncertain. V lost 3 bases to trimming and J lost 0 bases, with 7 bases between them. The CDR3 has 13 residues. Germline V gene data show CDR1 as SQVTM and CDR2 as ANQGSEA. CDR3 residues: CSVETDSTDTQYF. CDR3 bases: TGCAGCGTTGAGACCGACAGCACAGATACGCAGTATTTT.

The sample holds many counts of this clonotype. The chain combines TRBV29-1 with TRBJ2-7, with TRBD2 identical over 9 bases. CDR3 length: 17 amino acids. The germline V gene has CDR1 SQVTM and CDR2 ANQGSEA. Trimming took 0 bases from V and 1 from J; bases not matched to a gene: 10. The CDR3 nucleotides are TGCAGCGTTGAAGATCGGGGTAGCGGGAGAGGGTCCTACGAGCAGTACTTC. Amino acid sequence: CSVEDRGSGRGSYEQYF.

CDR3 sequence reads: CATTPVGGSGANVLTF. The CDR3 DNA reads TGTGCCACCACCCCGGTCGGAGGTTCTGGGGCCAACGTCCTGACTTTC. The genes are TRBV6-1 and TRBJ2-6; D may be TRBD2 (5 bases). CDR1 is MNHNS, CDR2 SASEGT, per germline. V was trimmed by 10 bases and J by 1 base, leaving 17 bases between them. The CDR3 loop spans 16 amino acids.

This clonotype was counted ten times or more. The rearrangement joins TRBV20-1 to TRBJ2-5; no reliable D call. CDR1 is DFQATT and CDR2 is SNEGSKA in the germline V gene (reference sequence). This CDR3 contains 12 residues. The V end lost 2 bases, the J end lost 2 bases, and 6 bases lay between the germline ends. This chain's CDR3 is CSARMGQETQYF. The CDR3 DNA is TGCAGTGCTAGAATGGGTCAAGAGACCCAGTACTTC.

The V and J genes are TRBV4-3 and TRBJ1-6; D is perhaps TRBD1 (5 bases). Germline CDR1 LGHNA, CDR2 YSLEER. The CDR3 length is 15 residues. Trimming left V 0 bases short and J 8 bases short, with 11 bases between. CDR3 coding DNA: TGCGCCAGCAGCCAAGAGGTGTGGGGGGATTCACCCCTCCACTTT. Its protein is CASSQEVWGDSPLHF.

V and J are TRBV15 and TRBJ2-1, with D perhaps TRBD1 (6 bases). V lost 1 base, J lost 7 bases, and 20 bases lay in between. The length of the CDR3 is 17 residues. Germline V lookup: CDR1 LNHNV, CDR2 YYDKDF (reference sequence). The DNA for the CDR3 is TGTGCCACCAGCAGAGCCGGCAGGGGCGCCCTGGGGAATGAGCAGTTCTTC. Translation gives CATSRAGRGALGNEQFF.